This T cell receptor (beta chain) was found in a study of cytomegalovirus exposure and HLA in healthy donors. Broader study findings: Links to common viral pathogens appeared, in a later analysis, for several of the most significant clusters.

The CDR3 contains 15 residues. Between the trimmed V and J ends, which lost 0 bases and 7 bases, there was a span of 16 bases. Per the germline V gene, CDR1 is SGDLS and CDR2 is YYNGEE. The PCR employed 60 Vbeta primers together with 13 Jbeta primers. The table came from immunoSEQ multiplex PCR; TCRdb's copy has only in-frame clones and leaves some out. The data contain 130,000 to 150,000 clones, 70% to 80% of them singletons. This clone has more than one count but fewer than ten. Its antigen is as yet unknown. The V gene is TRBV9, the J gene TRBJ2-5; tentative D call: TRBD1 (7 bases). The origin of this receptor is a woman aged 18-35 years in good health and CMV-seropositive. Sequencing was done on a sample of PBMCs. CDR3 in amino acids: CASSVDGGGSGTQYF. CDR3 DNA sequence: TGTGCCAGCAGCGTAGATGGAGGGGGCAGCGGGACCCAGTACTTC.